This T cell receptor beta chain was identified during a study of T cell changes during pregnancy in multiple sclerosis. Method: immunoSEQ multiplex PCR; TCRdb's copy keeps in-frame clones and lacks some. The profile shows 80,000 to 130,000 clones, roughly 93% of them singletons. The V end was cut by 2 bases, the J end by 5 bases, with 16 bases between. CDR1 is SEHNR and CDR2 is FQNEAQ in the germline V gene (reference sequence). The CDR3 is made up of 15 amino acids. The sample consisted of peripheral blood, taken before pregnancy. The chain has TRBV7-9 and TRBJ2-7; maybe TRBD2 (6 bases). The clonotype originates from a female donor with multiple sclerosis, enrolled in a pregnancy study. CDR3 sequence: CASSLTKTRSHEQYF. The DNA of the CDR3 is TGTGCCAGCAGCTTAACCAAGACTAGGTCCCACGAGCAGTACTTC.